Below, 30 T cell receptor beta chains from the same sample are listed, as sequenced in a study of T-cell reconstitution after alpha-beta-depleted transplantation in children. For TCRbeta, the library was prepared with unique molecular identifiers. TCRdb called the PCR reads again in MiXCR, with one record for every CDR3 protein. This sample yields roughly 790,000 distinct CDR3 sequences, of which approximately 15% are seen a single time; around 5.3% belongs to the top ten. The sample was PBMCs, mostly from graft donor cells, taken 360 days after TCRalphabeta/CD19-depleted stem cell transplant. These receptors all come from a male patient aged 10 to 17 who had a stem cell transplant for acute lymphoblastic leukemia, so the T cells may come from the graft donor.

The chain combines TRBV6-5 with TRBJ2-5; D call uncertain. V lost 3 bases, J lost 5 bases, and 19 bases lay in between. Germline values: CDR1 MNHEY, CDR2 SVGAGI. The CDR3 is made up of 16 amino acids. The CDR3 region is CASSYLSFREEETQYF. The CDR3 DNA reads TGTGCCAGCAGTTATCTATCGTTTCGAGAGGAGGAGACCCAGTACTTC.

The chain carries TRBV5-6 and TRBJ2-7, with TRBD1 matching over 7 bases. Germline CDR1 reads SGHDT; CDR2 reads YYEEEE. The CDR3 totals 14 residues. After removal of 2 bases from V and 4 bases from J, the junction contained 6 bases not matched to a gene. The CDR3 sequence: CASSFRGRRYEQYF. The CDR3 bases are TGTGCCAGCAGCTTTAGGGGGCGTAGGTACGAGCAGTACTTC.

This clonotype has ten or more counts. CDR3 amino acids: CASSLALTGDQPQHF. CDR3 nucleotide sequence: TGTGCCAGCAGTTTAGCGCTGACAGGGGATCAGCCCCAGCATTTT. The chain uses TRBV12-3 or TRBV12-4 and TRBJ1-5, with 8 bases lining up with TRBD1. The CDR3 has 15 amino acids. V lost 0 bases and J lost 5; bases outside the gene matches: 3.

The rearrangement uses TRBV12-3 or TRBV12-4 and TRBJ2-1, with TRBD1 identical over 8 bases. The CDR3 runs to 13 residues. J lost 5 bases, V lost 7 bases, and 4 bases had no gene match. The chain's CDR3 is CASTWTGNNEQFF. CDR3 nucleotides: TGTGCCAGCACCTGGACAGGGAACAATGAGCAGTTCTTC.

This clonotype was recorded many times. The V gene is TRBV24-1, the J gene TRBJ2-1, with D hard to call. CDR3 length: 13 residues. V was shortened by 0 bases and J by 9 bases, with 8 bases between the two germline ends. Germline CDR1 reads KGHDR; CDR2 reads SFDVKD. In nucleotides, the CDR3 is TGTGCCACCAGTGATTTGCACCCCCTTGAGCAGTTCTTC. This codes for CATSDLHPLEQFF.

V and J are TRBV20-1 and TRBJ2-5; 7 bases match TRBD2. This CDR3 is 14 amino acids long. The junction had 10 bases not matched to a gene; V was cut back by 5 bases and J by 4 bases. In germline, CDR1 is DFQATT, CDR2 SNEGSKA (reference sequence). DNA for the CDR3: TGCAGTGCTTCCCAAGCGGGAATAGGAGAGACCCAGTACTTC. The encoded protein is CSASQAGIGETQYF.

This clonotype was counted a few times. The chain couples TRBV27 to TRBJ2-1; D is uncertain. Trimming cost V 2 bases and J 3 bases, with 11 bases left between them. Germline CDR1 and CDR2: MNHEY and SMNVEV (reference sequence). The CDR3 runs to 15 residues. The CDR3 is CASSLASPNYNEQFF. The CDR3 DNA follows: TGTGCCAGCAGTTTAGCCTCCCCAAACTACAATGAGCAGTTCTTC.

The gene calls are TRBV9 and TRBJ2-1; TRBD1 matches at 11 bases. The CDR3 totals 17 residues. Germline loops: CDR1 SGDLS, CDR2 YYNGEE. Trimming at V came to 4 bases and at J to 7 bases, leaving 13 bases not matched to a gene. CDR3 in DNA: TGTGCCAGCAGCCCGAGGAGAGGACAGGGGGCAGATAATGAGCAGTTCTTC. Its protein is CASSPRRGQGADNEQFF.

This clonotype was found a few times. The chain is built from TRBV28 and TRBJ1-2, with TRBD1 matching 9 bases. V shed 4 bases, J shed 4 bases, and the junction held 7 bases outside the gene matches. The CDR3 has 15 residues. Germline CDR1 reads MDHEN; CDR2 reads SYDVKM. In nucleotides, the CDR3 is TGTGCCAGCAGTTCACCGACAGGGGGATCCTATGGCTACACCTTC. Residues: CASSSPTGGSYGYTF.

This clonotype was seen a handful of times. The V call is TRBV19, the J call TRBJ2-1; D is undetermined. V lost 5 bases, J lost 0 bases, and 14 bases lay in between. Germline V CDR1 and CDR2: LNHDA, SQIVND (reference sequence). The CDR3 is 16 residues long. Here the CDR3 DNA reads TGTGCCAGTAGTGGAATTGACGGACGCTCCTACAATGAGCAGTTCTTC. As protein: CASSGIDGRSYNEQFF.

The CDR3 spells CASSLQGPTCEQYF. CDR3 DNA sequence: TGTGCCAGCAGTTTACAGGGCCCAACCTGCGAGCAGTACTTC. V and J are TRBV27 and TRBJ2-7; possibly TRBD1 for D (5 bases). V was shortened by 2 bases and J by 6 bases, with 14 bases between the two germline ends. CDR3 length: 14 residues. CDR1 is MNHEY and CDR2 is SMNVEV in the germline V gene (reference sequence).

In this sample, this clonotype turned up many times. V and J are TRBV6-1 and TRBJ2-6, with D possibly being TRBD1 (6 bases). The CDR3 consists of 18 residues. Germline CDR1 is MNHNS and CDR2 is SASEGT. V was trimmed by 6 bases and J by 2 bases, leaving 20 bases between them. The CDR3, as DNA: TGTGCCAGCAGCCTACTACCCCCCTCAGGGGCTGGGGCCAACGTCCTGACTTTC. Translation gives CASSLLPPSGAGANVLTF.

The CDR3, as DNA: TGTGCCAGCAGTCAAACAAGGACCCACAATGAGCAGTTCTTC. Translated: CASSQTRTHNEQFF. This chain joins TRBV12-3 or TRBV12-4 and TRBJ2-1; D is uncertain. The germline V and J ends were trimmed by 5 bases and 5 bases, with 13 bases remaining between them. The CDR3 totals 14 residues.

The chain recombines TRBV7-9 with TRBJ2-3, with 8 bases aligning to TRBD1. There are 15 residues in the CDR3. V shed 1 base and J 7 bases; nucleotides not matched to a gene: 7. Looked up from germline, CDR1 is SEHNR and CDR2 is FQNEAQ (reference sequence). The CDR3, as DNA: TGTGCCAGCAGCTTAGGCCAGGGGGCTACATATACGCAGTATTTT. Its protein is CASSLGQGATYTQYF. Variable domain in full (rest from reference TRBV7-9 and TRBJ2-3): DTGVSQNPRHKITKRGQNVTFRCDPISEHNRLYWYRQTLGQGPEFLTYFQNEAQLEKSRLLSDRFSAERPKGSFSTLEIQRTEQGDSAMYLCASSLGQGATYTQYFGPGTRLTVL.

The chain combines TRBV28 with TRBJ2-1; no reliable D call. V lost 7 bases, J lost 1 base, and 14 bases lay in between. Germline V gene sequence: CDR1 MDHEN, CDR2 SYDVKM. The CDR3 runs 15 residues. This CDR3 is CASIPDSSSYNEQFF. The CDR3 DNA reads as TGTGCCAGCATCCCTGACTCGTCTTCCTACAATGAGCAGTTCTTC.

The gene calls are TRBV27 and TRBJ2-5, with TRBD2 matching over 8 bases. The V segment lost 8 bases and the J segment 6 bases; nucleotides outside the gene matches: 11. This CDR3 region has 14 residues. CDR1 and CDR2 from the germline V gene are MNHEY and SMNVEV (reference sequence). In DNA, the CDR3 is TGTGCCAGCCTCCTTCGGGGGGGCCGACAGACCCAGTACTTC. This codes for CASLLRGGRQTQYF.

This clonotype was counted only a few times. This chain links TRBV27 with TRBJ2-5, with TRBD2 matching 12 bases. Trimming cost V 8 bases and J 0 bases; bases outside gene matches: 16. This CDR3 region has 19 residues. From germline, CDR1 is MNHEY and CDR2 SMNVEV (reference sequence). The CDR3 reads CASRVHRGGLAGHQETQYF. The CDR3, as DNA: TGTGCCAGCCGAGTTCACCGAGGGGGACTAGCGGGCCACCAAGAGACCCAGTACTTC.

In its sample, this clonotype was seen many times. V gene TRBV2 combines with J gene TRBJ1-2, with D possibly being TRBD1 (5 bases). The V end was cut by 3 bases, the J end by 5 bases, with 10 bases between. Germline CDR1 and CDR2: SNHLY and FYNNEI. The CDR3 loop spans 13 amino acids. This CDR3 is CASSDDSPYGYTF. CDR3 nucleotides: TGTGCCAGCAGTGATGACAGTCCTTATGGCTACACCTTC. Full variable domain (outside the CDR3, taken from reference TRBV2 and TRBJ1-2): EPEVTQTPSHQVTQMGQEVILRCVPISNHLYFYWYRQILGQKVEFLVSFYNNEISEKSEIFDDQFSVERPDGSNFTLKIRSTKLEDSAMYFCASSDDSPYGYTFGSGTRLTVV.

The V call is TRBV7-9, the J call TRBJ2-1; 14 bases are shared with TRBD2. Germline assignment: CDR1 SEHNR and CDR2 FQNEAQ (reference sequence). The CDR3 runs to 16 residues. The ends lost 1 base at V and 8 bases at J; junction bases unmatched: 4. CDR3 sequence (DNA): TGTGCCAGCAGCTTAGAGGGACTAGCGGGAGCGTATGAGCAGTTCTTC. It translates to CASSLEGLAGAYEQFF.

This chain joins TRBV29-1 and TRBJ2-5; 9 nucleotides agree with TRBD2. The germline V gene encodes CDR1 SQVTM and CDR2 ANQGSEA. V dropped 6 bases and J dropped 1; count of bases not matched to a gene: 12. The CDR3 totals 16 residues. The CDR3 nucleotides are TGCAGCGTCATGCCGCGGGCGGGAGGGGGCCAAGAGACCCAGTACTTC. Translation: CSVMPRAGGGQETQYF.

This chain links TRBV7-8 with TRBJ2-5; TRBD2 aligns across 10 bases. This CDR3 comprises 15 residues. J gave up 3 bases and V 5 bases, and 6 bases lay outside the gene matches. CDR1 is SGHVS and CDR2 is FQNEAQ in the germline V gene. CDR3 nucleotide sequence: TGTGCCAGCAGCCCCTGGACTAGCGGTGAAGAGACCCAGTACTTC. Translated: CASSPWTSGEETQYF. The entire variable domain, with the rest obtained from reference TRBV7-8 and TRBJ2-5, is as follows: GAGVSQSPRYKVAKRGQDVALRCDPISGHVSLFWYQQALGQGPEFLTYFQNEAQLDKSGLPSDRFFAERPEGSVSTLKIQRTQQEDSAVYLCASSPWTSGEETQYFGPGTRLLVL.

This clonotype was counted a few times. The chain uses TRBV6-5 and TRBJ1-4; no clear D. Germline CDR1 MNHEY, CDR2 SVGAGI. V was cut by 0 bases and J by 5 bases, with 10 bases left in between. The CDR3 is made up of 15 amino acids. The CDR3 reads CASSYSRGSNEKLFF. The CDR3 DNA reads as TGTGCCAGCAGTTACTCGCGTGGGTCCAATGAAAAACTGTTTTTT.

Only a few counts were recorded for this clonotype. The genes are TRBV20-1 and TRBJ2-7, with D uncertain. The CDR3 is 11 residues long. Trimming removed 4 bases at V and 3 bases at J, with 7 bases between. Germline V gives CDR1 DFQATT, CDR2 SNEGSKA (reference sequence). The CDR3 DNA is TGCAGTGCTACTAAATTCTACGAGCAGTACTTC. Amino acids: CSATKFYEQYF.

This clonotype showed up many times. J is TRBJ1-1 and V is TRBV7-6; TRBD1 might be the D (6 bases). The CDR3 has 14 amino acids. Germline lookup yields CDR1 SGHVS and CDR2 FNYEAQ. V shed 1 base and J shed 8 bases, with 14 bases lying between them. The CDR3 loop reads CASSLEAVGAEAFF. In DNA form, the CDR3 reads TGTGCCAGCAGCTTAGAGGCAGTGGGGGCGGAAGCTTTCTTT.

A word on this clonotype: One end of the junction fails to match germline, which may point to a read error. The chain carries TRBV20-1 and TRBJ2-1; no clear D gene. The CDR3 runs to 14 residues. The germline gives CDR1 DFQATT, CDR2 SNEGSKA (reference sequence). The CDR3 DNA follows: TGCAGTGCTTGGAACACCGACTCCCACAATGAGCAGTTCTTC. Its translation is CSAWNTDSHNEQFF.

CDR3: CASSPPRLAGYEQFF. The DNA of the CDR3 is TGTGCCAGCAGCCCCCCCAGGCTAGCGGGCTATGAGCAGTTCTTC. The V and J genes are TRBV14 and TRBJ2-1, with 8 nucleotides matching TRBD2. V dropped 4 bases and J dropped 8; count of bases not matched to a gene: 10. Looked up from germline, CDR1 is SGHDN and CDR2 is FVKESK. CDR3 length: 15 residues.

Notes on this clonotype: At one end, the junction sequence differs from germline, possibly due to a read error. This chain joins TRBV20-1 and TRBJ2-7; 9 positions match TRBD2. Germline V gives CDR1 DFQATT, CDR2 SNEGSKA (reference sequence). There are 13 residues in the CDR3. The CDR3 DNA sequence: TGCAGTGCTATAGCGGGGGCGTCCTCCGAGCAGTACTTC. Amino acid sequence: CSAIAGASSEQYF.

This clonotype was seen more than once but under ten times. The gene calls are TRBV6-1 and TRBJ2-3, with a possible D match to TRBD1 (6 bases). The CDR3 extends over 14 amino acids. V was cut by 6 bases and J by 3 bases, with 13 bases left in between. Germline CDR1 is MNHNS and CDR2 is SASEGT. CDR3 sequence: CASRVRGRTDTQYF. DNA of the CDR3: TGTGCCAGCAGGGTCAGGGGACGGACAGATACGCAGTATTTT.

The CDR3 loop reads CSASRRWRGTYNEQFF. In nucleotides, the CDR3 is TGCAGTGCTAGTCGGCGTTGGCGGGGGACGTACAATGAGCAGTTCTTC. This sequence joins TRBV20-1 and TRBJ2-1; 7 bases align to TRBD2. Unmatched junction bases numbered 12, after V lost 3 bases and J lost 4 bases. The CDR3 totals 16 residues. Germline CDR1 reads DFQATT; CDR2 reads SNEGSKA (reference sequence).

The rearrangement uses TRBV30 and TRBJ2-6, with 9 bases identical to TRBD1. CDR1 and CDR2 (germline): GTSNPN, SVGIG (reference sequence). Trimming cost V 5 bases and J 0 bases; bases outside gene matches: 5. The CDR3 totals 16 residues. The CDR3 protein is CAWSGTGYSGANVLTF. CDR3 bases: TGTGCCTGGTCCGGGACAGGGTACTCTGGGGCCAACGTCCTGACTTTC.